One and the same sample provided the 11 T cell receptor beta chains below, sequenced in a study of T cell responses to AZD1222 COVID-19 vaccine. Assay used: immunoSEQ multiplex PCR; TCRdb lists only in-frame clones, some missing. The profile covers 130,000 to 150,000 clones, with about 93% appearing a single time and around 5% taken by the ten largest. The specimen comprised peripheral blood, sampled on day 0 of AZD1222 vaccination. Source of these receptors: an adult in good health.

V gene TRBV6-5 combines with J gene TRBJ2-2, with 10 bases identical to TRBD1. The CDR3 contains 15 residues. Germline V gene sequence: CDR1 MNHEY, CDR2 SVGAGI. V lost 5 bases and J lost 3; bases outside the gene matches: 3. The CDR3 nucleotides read TGTGCCAGCAGTCCCGGACAGGGGGACACCGGGGAGCTGTTTTTT. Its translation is CASSPGQGDTGELFF.

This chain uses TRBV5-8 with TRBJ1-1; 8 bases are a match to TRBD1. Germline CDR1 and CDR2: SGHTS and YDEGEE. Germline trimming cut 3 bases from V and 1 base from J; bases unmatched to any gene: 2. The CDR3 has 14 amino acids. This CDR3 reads CASSWGTGNTEAFF. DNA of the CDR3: TGTGCCAGCAGCTGGGGGACAGGGAACACTGAAGCTTTCTTT.

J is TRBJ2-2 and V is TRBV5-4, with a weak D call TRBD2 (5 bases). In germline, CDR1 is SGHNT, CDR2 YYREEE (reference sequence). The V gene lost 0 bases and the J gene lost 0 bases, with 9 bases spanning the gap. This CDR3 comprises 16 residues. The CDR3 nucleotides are TGTGCCAGCAGCTTGGTCGGACTGTCGAACACCGGGGAGCTGTTTTTT. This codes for CASSLVGLSNTGELFF.

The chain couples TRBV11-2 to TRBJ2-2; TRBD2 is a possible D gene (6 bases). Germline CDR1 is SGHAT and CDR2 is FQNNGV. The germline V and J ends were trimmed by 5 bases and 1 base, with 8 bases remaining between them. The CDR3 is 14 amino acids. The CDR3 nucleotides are TGTGCCAGCAGCCGGAGGGGGAACACCGGGGAGCTGTTTTTT. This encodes CASSRRGNTGELFF.

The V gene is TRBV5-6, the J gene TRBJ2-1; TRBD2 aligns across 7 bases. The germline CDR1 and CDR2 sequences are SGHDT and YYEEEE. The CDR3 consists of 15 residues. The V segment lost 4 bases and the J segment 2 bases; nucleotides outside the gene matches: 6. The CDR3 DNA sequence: TGTGCCAGCAGCGTCATGGGGACTACCTACAATGAGCAGTTCTTC. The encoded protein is CASSVMGTTYNEQFF.

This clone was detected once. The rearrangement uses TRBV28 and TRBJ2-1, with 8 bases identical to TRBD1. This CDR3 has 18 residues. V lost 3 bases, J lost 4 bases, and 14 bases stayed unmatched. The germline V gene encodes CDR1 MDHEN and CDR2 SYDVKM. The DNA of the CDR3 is TGTGCCAGCAGTTTCCAGGGGGCGCGTCGTCGGGGGTACAATGAGCAGTTCTTC. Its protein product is CASSFQGARRRGYNEQFF.

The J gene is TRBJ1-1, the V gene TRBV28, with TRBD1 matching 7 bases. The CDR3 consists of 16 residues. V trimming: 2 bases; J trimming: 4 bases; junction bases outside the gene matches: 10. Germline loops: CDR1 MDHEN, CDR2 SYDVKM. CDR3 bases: TGTGCCAGCAGTTTACAATTTCGGGACAGATCCACTGAAGCTTTCTTT. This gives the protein CASSLQFRDRSTEAFF.

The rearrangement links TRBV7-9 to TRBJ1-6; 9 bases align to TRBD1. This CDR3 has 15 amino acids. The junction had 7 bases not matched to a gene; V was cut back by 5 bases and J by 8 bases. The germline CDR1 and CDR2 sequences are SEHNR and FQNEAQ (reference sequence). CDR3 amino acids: CASSGPGQGHSPLHF. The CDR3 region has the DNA TGTGCCAGCAGCGGCCCGGGACAGGGCCATTCACCCCTCCACTTT. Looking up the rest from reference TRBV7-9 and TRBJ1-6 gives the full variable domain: DTGVSQNPRHKITKRGQNVTFRCDPISEHNRLYWYRQTLGQGPEFLTYFQNEAQLEKSRLLSDRFSAERPKGSFSTLEIQRTEQGDSAMYLCASSGPGQGHSPLHFGNGTRLTVT.

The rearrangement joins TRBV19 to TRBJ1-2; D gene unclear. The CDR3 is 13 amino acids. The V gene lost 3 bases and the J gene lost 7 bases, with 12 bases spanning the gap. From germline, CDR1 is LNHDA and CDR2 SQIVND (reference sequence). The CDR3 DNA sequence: TGTGCCAGTAGTATCGAGGGTTTGCGTGGCTACACCTTC. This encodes CASSIEGLRGYTF. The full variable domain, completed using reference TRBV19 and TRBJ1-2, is DGGITQSPKYLFRKEGQNVTLSCEQNLNHDAMYWYRQDPGQGLRLIYYSQIVNDFQKGDIAEGYSVSREKKESFPLTVTSAQKNPTAFYLCASSIEGLRGYTFGSGTRLTVV.

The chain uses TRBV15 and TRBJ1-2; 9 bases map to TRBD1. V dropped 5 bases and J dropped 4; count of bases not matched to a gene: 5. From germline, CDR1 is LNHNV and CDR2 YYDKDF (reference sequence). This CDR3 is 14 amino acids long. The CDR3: CATSPGQGPYGYTF. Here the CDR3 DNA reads TGTGCCACCAGCCCGGGACAGGGACCCTATGGCTACACCTTC.

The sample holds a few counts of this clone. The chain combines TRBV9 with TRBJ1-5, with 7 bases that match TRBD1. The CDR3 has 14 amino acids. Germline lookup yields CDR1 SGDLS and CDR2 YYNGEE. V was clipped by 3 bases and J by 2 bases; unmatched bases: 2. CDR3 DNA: TGTGCCAGCAGCGACACAGGGGGCAATCAGCCCCAGCATTTT. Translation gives CASSDTGGNQPQHF.